These T cell receptor beta chains were read from a single sample in a study of cytotoxic CD8 clonotypes in ibrutinib-treated CLL. The table came from immunoSEQ multiplex PCR; TCRdb's copy has only in-frame clones and leaves some out. The data contain roughly 250,000 clones, roughly 70% of them singletons. The material sequenced was PBMCs, taken after 24 months of ibrutinib treatment. These TCRs come from a human donor with chronic lymphocytic leukemia. Each CDR3 is given with its conserved first and last residue. A D gene is named only where the DNA matches it firmly. Some rows mark clone size as missing; the rest say once, few, many or name a class of expanded clone.

- TRBJ2-7 TRBV9 few CASSVAEESSYEQYF TGTGCCAGCAGCGTAGCGGAAGAGAGCTCCTACGAGCAGTACTTC
TRBD2 TRBJ2-7 TRBV27 - CASSRRGIGRVDEQYF TGTGCCAGCAGTCGCCGCGGGATCGGGAGGGTCGACGAGCAGTACTTC
- TRBJ2-7 TRBV10-3 few CAISESPYEQYF TGTGCCATCAGTGAGTCACCCTACGAGCAGTACTTC
TRBD1 TRBJ1-1 TRBV25-1 - CASSEHRGGEAFF TGTGCCAGCAGCGAACACAGGGGGGGTGAAGCTTTCTTT
TRBD1 TRBJ1-5 TRBV14 - CASSQDWVGTGTLPQHF TGTGCCAGCAGCCAAGACTGGGTAGGGACAGGGACTTTGCCCCAGCATTTT
TRBD1 TRBJ2-7 TRBV9 - CASSVATGQAYEQYF TGTGCCAGCAGCGTAGCAACGGGACAGGCCTACGAGCAGTACTTC
TRBD2 TRBJ2-7 TRBV28 - CASSTGLGLSEQYF TGTGCCAGCAGTACGGGACTAGGATTGTCCGAGCAGTACTTC
- TRBJ1-1 TRBV27 - CASRPERNTEAFF TGTGCCAGCAGGCCAGAACGAAACACTGAAGCTTTCTTT
- TRBJ1-1 TRBV28 - CASSWDGLTEAFF TGTGCCAGCAGCTGGGACGGGTTGACTGAAGCTTTCTTT
TRBD1 TRBJ1-4 TRBV6-6 few CASSRGQGGTEKLFF TGTGCCAGCAGTCGGGGACAGGGCGGAACTGAAAAACTGTTTTTT
- TRBJ1-6 TRBV7-9 - CASSGWTGGYNSPLHF TGTGCCAGCAGCGGCTGGACCGGGGGATATAATTCACCCCTCCACTTT
- TRBJ1-2 TRBV12-5 few CASGLGQNYGYTF TGTGCTAGTGGTTTGGGGCAGAACTATGGCTACACCTTC
- TRBJ2-3 TRBV27 few CASSRFGTDTQYF TGTGCCAGCAGCCGATTCGGTACAGATACGCAGTATTTT
- TRBJ2-5 TRBV5-1 - CASSLIGASETQYF TGCGCCAGCAGCTTGATAGGGGCAAGTGAGACCCAGTACTTC
- TRBJ1-4 TRBV11-2 - CASSFDRTNEKLFF TGTGCCAGCAGCTTCGATAGGACTAATGAAAAACTGTTTTTT
TRBD1 TRBJ1-2 TRBV2 - CASDRGDYGYTF TGTGCCAGCGACAGGGGGGACTATGGCTACACCTTC
- TRBJ2-7 TRBV27 - CASSTKDGYYEQYF TGTGCCAGCAGTACTAAAGACGGATACTACGAGCAGTACTTC
TRBD1 TRBJ2-1 TRBV7-2 few CASSSQSQGAANEQFF TGTGCCAGCAGCTCCCAGTCACAGGGGGCTGCAAATGAGCAGTTCTTC
- TRBJ2-3 TRBV19 once CASSNGPGSGTQYF TGTGCCAGTAGTAACGGCCCCGGGTCGGGTACGCAGTATTTT
- TRBJ2-7 TRBV5-4 - CASSLQGVSEQYF TGTGCCAGCAGCTTGCAAGGGGTGAGCGAGCAGTACTTC
- TRBJ2-6 TRBV6-6 - CASSYVGANVLTF TGTGCCAGCAGTTACGTTGGGGCCAACGTCCTGACTTTC
- TRBJ1-1 TRBV6-5 once CASSYLRQITEAFF TGTGCCAGCAGTTACCTAAGACAAATCACTGAAGCTTTCTTT
- TRBJ2-3 TRBV29-1 - CSCFRATDTQYF TGCAGCTGCTTTCGGGCCACAGATACGCAGTATTTT
- TRBJ2-3 TRBV10-1 once CASSEGRRGSTDTQYF TGCGCCAGCAGTGAAGGTCGGCGGGGTAGCACAGATACGCAGTATTTT
- TRBJ2-5 TRBV7-9 - CASILSLKLHKQETQYF TGTGCCAGCATCTTATCACTCAAATTACACAAGCAAGAGACCCAGTACTTC
- TRBJ2-7 TRBV30 - CAWSKARGTASYEQYF TGTGCCTGGAGTAAAGCGCGCGGGACAGCGAGTTACGAGCAGTACTTC
TRBD2 TRBJ2-7 TRBV27 few CASSPGLGKYEQYF TGTGCCAGCTCACCGGGACTAGGGAAATACGAGCAGTACTTC
- TRBJ2-3 TRBV30 - CASLGGTDTQYF TGTGCCTCCCTCGGGGGCACAGATACGCAGTATTTT
- TRBJ2-7 TRBV2 - CASSRQGRADEQYF TGTGCCAGCAGTCGACAGGGGAGGGCCGACGAGCAGTACTTC
- TRBJ2-7 TRBV5-1 - CASSYTYSYEQYF TGCGCCAGCAGCTACACTTACTCCTACGAGCAGTACTTC
TRBD1 TRBJ2-7 TRBV28 few CASRQPGQYEQYF TGTGCCAGCAGACAACCGGGACAGTACGAGCAGTACTTC
- TRBJ2-7 TRBV30 - CAWSTPIEQYF TGTGCCTGGAGTACCCCGATCGAGCAGTACTTC
- TRBJ2-2 TRBV28 - CASREATGELFF TGTGCCAGCAGGGAGGCCACCGGGGAGCTGTTTTTT
- TRBJ2-7 TRBV30 few CAWSVAVAPLYEQYF TGTGCCTGGAGTGTAGCTGTGGCCCCCCTGTACGAGCAGTACTTC
- TRBJ2-2 TRBV2 - CASTDPTDRWNTGELFF TGTGCCAGCACCGATCCCACCGACAGGTGGAACACCGGGGAGCTGTTTTTT
TRBD2 TRBJ2-7 TRBV14 few CASSQGGDYHF TGTGCCAGCAGCCAAGGTGGGGACTATCACTTC
TRBD2 TRBJ2-2 TRBV30 - CAWSVTRTSGRAFRELFF TGTGCCTGGAGTGTAACTCGGACTAGCGGGAGGGCCTTCCGGGAGCTGTTTTTT
- TRBJ2-5 TRBV29-1 - CTGVREETQYF TGCACCGGGGTGCGGGAAGAGACCCAGTACTTC
- TRBJ2-1 TRBV28 - CASTLYGPNEQFF TGTGCCAGCACTCTTTATGGTCCCAATGAGCAGTTCTTC
- TRBJ2-6 TRBV7-3 - CASSGGISFSGANVLTF TGTGCCAGCAGCGGGGGAATCAGCTTTTCTGGGGCCAACGTCCTGACTTTC
- TRBJ1-1 TRBV4-1 once CASSHSGGSGTEAFF TGCGCCAGCAGCCATTCCGGAGGTTCGGGCACTGAAGCTTTCTTT
TRBD1 TRBJ2-5 TRBV27 - CASSTETRQGLWAQYF TGTGCCAGCAGTACCGAGACCCGACAGGGTTTATGGGCCCAGTACTTC
- TRBJ2-1 TRBV29-1 - CSVGQEIYNEQFF TGCAGCGTTGGCCAGGAGATCTACAATGAGCAGTTCTTC
- TRBJ2-1 TRBV21-1 - CASSKGLWNEQFF TGTGCCAGCAGCAAGGGACTGTGGAATGAGCAGTTCTTC
- TRBJ1-2 TRBV9 - CASSGFTKIGYTF TGTGCCAGCAGCGGATTTACAAAGATTGGCTACACCTTC
TRBD1 TRBJ2-7 TRBV6-5 - CASSYQGASSYEQYF TGTGCCAGCAGTTACCAGGGGGCTAGCTCCTACGAGCAGTACTTC
- TRBJ2-7 TRBV7-3 - CASSSYPGTEYEQYF TGTGCCAGCAGCTCCTACCCTGGGACGGAGTACGAGCAGTACTTC
TRBD2 TRBJ2-3 TRBV28 - CASRLWTSKTDTQYF TGTGCCAGCAGACTATGGACTAGCAAGACAGATACGCAGTATTTT
TRBD1 TRBJ1-4 TRBV18 - CASSPTQGQGWSTNEKLFF TGTGCCAGCTCACCGACCCAAGGACAGGGTTGGTCCACTAATGAAAAACTGTTTTTT
TRBD2 TRBJ2-2 TRBV5-1 - CASTMTSGSVTGELFF TGCGCCAGCACCATGACTAGCGGGAGCGTCACCGGGGAGCTGTTTTTT